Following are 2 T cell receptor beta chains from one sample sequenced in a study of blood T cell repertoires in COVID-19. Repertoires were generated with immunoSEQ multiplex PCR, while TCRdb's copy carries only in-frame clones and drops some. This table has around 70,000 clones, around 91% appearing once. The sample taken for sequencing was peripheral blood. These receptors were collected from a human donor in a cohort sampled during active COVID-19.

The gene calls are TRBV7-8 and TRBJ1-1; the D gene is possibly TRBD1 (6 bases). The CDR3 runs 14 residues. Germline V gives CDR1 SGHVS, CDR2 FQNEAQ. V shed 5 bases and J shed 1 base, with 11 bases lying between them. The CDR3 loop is CASSGTTGNTEAFF. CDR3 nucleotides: TGTGCCAGCAGCGGGACGACAGGGAACACTGAAGCTTTCTTT. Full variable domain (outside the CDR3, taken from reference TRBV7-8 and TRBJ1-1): GAGVSQSPRYKVAKRGQDVALRCDPISGHVSLFWYQQALGQGPEFLTYFQNEAQLDKSGLPSDRFFAERPEGSVSTLKIQRTQQEDSAVYLCASSGTTGNTEAFFGQGTRLTVV.

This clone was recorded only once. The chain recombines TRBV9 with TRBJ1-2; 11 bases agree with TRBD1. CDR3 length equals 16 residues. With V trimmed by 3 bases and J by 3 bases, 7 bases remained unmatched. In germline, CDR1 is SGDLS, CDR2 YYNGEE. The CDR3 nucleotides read TGTGCCAGCAGCGCCCGGGACAGGGGGTCCCACTATGGCTACACCTTC. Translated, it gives CASSARDRGSHYGYTF. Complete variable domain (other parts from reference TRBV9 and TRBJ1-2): DSGVTQTPKHLITATGQRVTLRCSPRSGDLSVYWYQQSLDQGLQFLIQYYNGEERAKGNILERFSAQQFPDLHSELNLSSLELGDSALYFCASSARDRGSHYGYTFGSGTRLTVV.